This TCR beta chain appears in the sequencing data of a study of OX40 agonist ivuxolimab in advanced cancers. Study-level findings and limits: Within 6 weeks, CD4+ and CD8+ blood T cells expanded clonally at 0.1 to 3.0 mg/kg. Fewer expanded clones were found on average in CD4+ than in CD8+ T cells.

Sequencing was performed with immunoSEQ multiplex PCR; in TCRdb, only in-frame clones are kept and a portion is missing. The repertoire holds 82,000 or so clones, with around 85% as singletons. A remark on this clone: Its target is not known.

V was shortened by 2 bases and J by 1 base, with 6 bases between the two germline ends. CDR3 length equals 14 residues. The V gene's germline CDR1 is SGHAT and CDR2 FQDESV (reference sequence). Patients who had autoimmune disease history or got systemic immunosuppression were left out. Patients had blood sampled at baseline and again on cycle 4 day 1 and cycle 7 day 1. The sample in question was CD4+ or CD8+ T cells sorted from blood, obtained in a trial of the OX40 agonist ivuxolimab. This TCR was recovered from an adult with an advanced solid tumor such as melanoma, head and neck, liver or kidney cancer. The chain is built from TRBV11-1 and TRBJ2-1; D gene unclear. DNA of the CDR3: TGTGCCAGCAGCTTAAGGATTTCCTACAATGAGCAGTTCTTC. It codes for CASSLRISYNEQFF.